The source of this TCR beta chain is a study of T-cell memory formation after mild COVID-19 listed by TCRdb under 2021. About the full investigation: TCR sequence clusters from the two donors were found to be largely donor specific. In two donors, T-cell clones that expanded and contracted after mild COVID-19 were followed by sequencing TCRalpha and TCRbeta repertoires longitudinally. The cohort was made up of two young adult volunteers, one female and one male, who were previously healthy. The investigation overall reported the following: Balanced CD4/CD8 phenotypes were observed for clones contracting from day 15 to 85, whereas a bias towards CD4+ was observed for a second wave of clones expanding from day 15 to 37. Contracting CD4+ clones were found mainly in CM and EM memory subsets, while CD8+ clones were enriched in EMRA. The study covered only a couple of mild cases, and larger cohorts including severe cases with pre-infection samples were considered necessary. The detection of some responding clones in pre-infection memory suggests that pre-existing cross-reactive memory T cells joined the SARS-CoV-2 response. SARS-CoV-2 specificity of the second-wave clones peaking on day 37 was not confirmed.

This clonotype came up a few times. Its recognized antigen is unknown. Base-call qualities are not available, and no considerably larger clone is one nucleotide away. PBMCs were isolated by Ficoll-Paque density gradient centrifugation. The sequencer was an Illumina NovaSeq 6000. cDNA libraries for TCRalpha and TCRbeta were prepared by 5'RACE using constant-segment primers, with sample barcodes and unique molecular identifiers added. RNA was extracted from every sample with Trizol reagent. Library amplification was performed in two PCR steps, and a second sample barcode and Illumina TruSeq adapters were introduced in the second step. The libraries were sequenced on an Illumina NovaSeq using 2 x 150 bp paired-end reads. Per the original workflow: With migec v1.2.7, reads were demultiplexed and then collapsed into UMI-guided consensus sequences. Using mixcr v2.1.11, the UMI consensuses were aligned to TRA and TRB V and J templates and assembled into clonotypes. A clonotype was counted as expanded or contracted only when both edgeR and NoisET called the clonotype significant, with the noise models trained on biological replicates. For edgeR calls, a false discovery rate-adjusted p below 0.01 and a log2 fold-change threshold of 1 were applied. As an exploratory analysis of dynamics, PCA with hierarchical clustering was applied to max-normalized trajectories of the 1000 most abundant clonotypes. The CD4 or CD8 phenotype of responding clones was assigned using the separately sequenced CD4+ and CD8+ repertoires. Using fastp at Q25 and MiXCR, TCRdb reprocessed the public reads and kept productive beta chains. Here each entry gathers all rows of one CDR3 protein and keeps the most common genes and DNA. V and J calls and clone size were set by TCRdb, not the authors. The sample table lists 250,000 to 350,000 distinct CDR3 sequences, roughly a fifth of them with a count of one. More than 20% of the sample comes from the top ten.

The clonotype was recovered from a man aged 18 to 30 who had mild COVID-19 (a few samples of this study predate the infection). The sample titles of this study are shuffled in the database, so cell type and time point are left out; the donor was told from shared clones. The specimen sequenced was PBMCs or a T cell subset sorted from them (not recorded which).

Here is the DNA: TGCAGTGCTACCACCCCGGGGGGGCGGAGCACCGGGGAGCTGTTTTTT. It codes for CSATTPGGRSTGELFF. In this chain, TRBV20-1 is recombined with TRBJ2-2, with 8 bases matching TRBD2. Trimming accounts for 4 bases at V and 4 bases at J, while the number of junction bases matched to no gene is 11. From the cysteine through the phenylalanine, the CDR3 covers 16 amino acids. CDR3 DNA is the only sequence kept; it has 48 bases, read in frame from the first base. CDR1 DFQATT and CDR2 SNEGSKA are derived from the germline V gene (reference sequence).